This is a list of T cell receptor beta chains from one sample in a study of T cell repertoires in cytomegalovirus infection. These receptors lack a known antigen. TCRdb processed the reads anew with MiXCR; each CDR3 protein has one entry. The sample gives 55,000 to 70,000 distinct CDR3 sequences, roughly 20% of which show up once; roughly 79% is in the top ten. Sequenced: PBMCs, sequenced either directly or after in vitro stimulation (not recorded which). All receptors derive from a human donor in good health (CMV status not recorded). Some clones in this sample may be carry-over from other donors' samples. Each CDR3 is given with its conserved first and last residue. D genes are given only for firm matches. A clone size is listed for some rows: how often the clone was seen (once, few, many), or a class if it is expanded.

v_gene	len	abundance	d_gene	j_gene	CDR3nt	CDR3aa
TRBV7-6	19	many	-	TRBJ2-2	TGTGCCAGCAGCCCCCGGGTGGTCGGAGACACGATGGGTGGCGGGGAGCTGTTTTTT	CASSPRVVGDTMGGGELFF
TRBV20-1	15	-	-	TRBJ2-1	TGCAGTGCTGGCCCGGGACACCAAGAATACAATGAGCAGTTCTTC	CSAGPGHQEYNEQFF
TRBV14	13	few	-	TRBJ2-1	TGTGCCAGCAGCCTACAGGGTTACAATGAGCAGTTCTTC	CASSLQGYNEQFF
TRBV19	19	-	TRBD2	TRBJ2-2	TGTACCAGTAGGTCTAGCGGTGTGTTTACCCTGTGGAACACCGGGGAGCTGTTTTTT	CTSRSSGVFTLWNTGELFF
TRBV19	12	-	-	TRBJ1-5	TGTGCCAGTAGTGGGTATTATCAGCCCCAGCATTTT	CASSGYYQPQHF
TRBV7-8	16	many	-	TRBJ1-4	TGTGCCAGCAGCTTCGGGACGGGTTCTACTAATGAAAAACTGTTTTTT	CASSFGTGSTNEKLFF
TRBV7-4	17	-	-	TRBJ2-5	TGTGCCAGCAGCTTAGAGTCTCTGACAGCCGTGTTGGAGACCCAGTACTTC	CASSLESLTAVLETQYF
TRBV5-6	16	-	TRBD2	TRBJ2-1	TGTGCCAGCAGCTTCCTAGCGGGAGAAAGCTACAATGAGCAGTTCTTC	CASSFLAGESYNEQFF
TRBV27	20	many	TRBD2	TRBJ2-5	TGTGCCGGACGAGGGGGGCCCCGGGCCAAGCGGGGGAACCTCCAAGAGACCCAGTACTTC	CAGRGGPRAKRGNLQETQYF
TRBV5-6	11	-	-	TRBJ1-2	TGTGCCAGCAGCGCGCTCTATGGCTACACCTTC	CASSALYGYTF
TRBV12-3/TRBV12-4	16	many	-	TRBJ1-3	TGTGCCAGCAGTTTTGGGGGGTTTAGCTCTGGAAACACCATATATTTT	CASSFGGFSSGNTIYF
TRBV19	12	-	-	TRBJ2-3	TGTGCCAGTAGAGACTACACAGATACGCAGTATTTT	CASRDYTDTQYF
TRBV2	14	few	-	TRBJ1-2	TGTGCCAGCAGTGATTGGGGGGGGAACTATGGCTACACCTTC	CASSDWGGNYGYTF
TRBV28	15	-	-	TRBJ2-7	TGTGCCAGCAGTTTACGCGCGGGAAGGGTGCGAGAGCAGTACTTC	CASSLRAGRVREQYF
TRBV11-3	13	-	-	TRBJ2-3	TGTGCCAGCAGCTCATACAGGGTAGATACGCAGTATTTT	CASSSYRVDTQYF
TRBV5-8	11	few	-	TRBJ1-1	TGTGCCAGCAGCTTGGAACTGTCAGCTTTCTTT	CASSLELSAFF
TRBV7-6	15	few	-	TRBJ2-1	TGTGCCAGCAGCCGCCCCGGGGAGGCCTACAATGAGCAGTTCTTC	CASSRPGEAYNEQFF
TRBV4-3	15	-	-	TRBJ2-1	TGCGCCAGCAGCCAAGTGACTCCTCTCTACAATGAGCAGTTCTTC	CASSQVTPLYNEQFF
TRBV27	18	-	-	TRBJ1-5	TGTGCCAGCAGTTACATGAACGTTCCGGGTTTACGGAATCAGCCCCAGCATTTT	CASSYMNVPGLRNQPQHF
TRBV6-2/TRBV6-3	15	few	-	TRBJ2-2	TGTGCCAGCAGATATCAGGGCGGGGACACCGGGGAGCTGTTTTTT	CASRYQGGDTGELFF
TRBV5-4	14	-	-	TRBJ1-2	TGTGCCAGCAGCTTCGGTGGGGGGCGCGATGGCTACACCTTC	CASSFGGGRDGYTF
TRBV28	14	-	-	TRBJ1-2	TGTGCCAGCAGCTCCAAGCAGGGAAGGGTCGGCTACACCTTC	CASSSKQGRVGYTF
TRBV5-1	17	-	-	TRBJ2-5	TGCGCCAGCAGCTTGAGGTTGTACCAGCACCTCCAAGAGACCCAGTACTTC	CASSLRLYQHLQETQYF
TRBV11-2	15	few	-	TRBJ1-1	TGTGCCAGCAGCTTAGCCTGGGAGATGAACACTGAAGCTTTCTTT	CASSLAWEMNTEAFF
TRBV7-2	15	few	TRBD1	TRBJ1-1	TGTGCCAGCAGCATACAGGGGGCGGGTCTCACTGAAGCTTTCTTT	CASSIQGAGLTEAFF
TRBV20-1	15	-	TRBD1	TRBJ1-2	TGCAGTGCTAGCAGGACCGGACAGGGCGGCTATGGCTACACCTTC	CSASRTGQGGYGYTF
TRBV28	12	-	-	TRBJ2-3	TGTGCCAGCAGTTCACAGGGATATACGCAGTATTTT	CASSSQGYTQYF
TRBV19	17	-	-	TRBJ2-3	TGTGCCAGTAGCCCTCTACCTTTGGCTAGTGGCACAGATACGCAGTATTTT	CASSPLPLASGTDTQYF
TRBV7-2	10	many	-	TRBJ2-3	TGTGCCTGGGGTCACAATGCGCAGTATTTT	CAWGHNAQYF
TRBV24-1	15	few	-	TRBJ2-3	TGTGCCACCAGGTTTAGCGGAAGACCCACAGATACGCAGTATTTT	CATRFSGRPTDTQYF
TRBV7-9	15	few	-	TRBJ1-6	TGTGCCAGCAGCTTACGCTCAGGGGTTAATTCACCCCTCCACTTT	CASSLRSGVNSPLHF
TRBV7-2	15	-	-	TRBJ1-1	TGTGCCAGCAGCTTCAGGGACTCCGAGCAGTCTGAAGCTTTCTTT	CASSFRDSEQSEAFF
TRBV7-3	15	many	-	TRBJ2-3	TGTGCCAGCAGCTTAGACCGGATCGGCACAGATACGCAGTATTTT	CASSLDRIGTDTQYF
TRBV3-1	14	few	TRBD1	TRBJ1-4	TGTGCCAGCAGCCAAGGGGAGACAGGGCGGAAACTGTTTTTT	CASSQGETGRKLFF
TRBV25-1	14	many	-	TRBJ1-1	TGTGCCAGCAGCGCGGGACTCCTGAACACTGAAGCTTTCTTT	CASSAGLLNTEAFF
TRBV28	12	-	-	TRBJ1-6	TGTGCCAGCTACACTGGTACCTCACCCCTCCACTTT	CASYTGTSPLHF
TRBV6-6	14	few	TRBD1	TRBJ1-5	TGTGCCAGCAGACGACAGGGGGCCGGGCAGCCCCAGCATTTT	CASRRQGAGQPQHF
TRBV28	12	-	TRBD1	TRBJ2-3	TGTGCCAGCGGAAGGGGGCCAGATACGCAGTATTTT	CASGRGPDTQYF
TRBV4-3	16	many	-	TRBJ2-1	TGCGCCAGCAGCCAAGATATCTCCGGGAGTCACAATGAGCAGTTCTTC	CASSQDISGSHNEQFF
TRBV5-1	16	few	-	TRBJ2-1	TGCGCCAGCAGCTTGCACAGACGGAGCTCCTACAATGAGCAGTTCTTC	CASSLHRRSSYNEQFF
TRBV5-5	13	-	-	TRBJ2-1	TGTGCCAGCAGCTTGGAGGACTACAATGAGCAGTTCTTC	CASSLEDYNEQFF
TRBV5-1	15	-	-	TRBJ2-3	TGCGCCAGCAGCTTGGTTGGCGGATACACAGATACGCAGTATTTT	CASSLVGGYTDTQYF
TRBV19	10	many	-	TRBJ2-7	TGTGCCAGTAGATACCACGAGCAGTACTTC	CASRYHEQYF
TRBV7-6	12	few	TRBD1	TRBJ1-2	TGTGCCAGCAGCCGGACAGGGAGTAGCTACACCTTC	CASSRTGSSYTF
TRBV6-2/TRBV6-3	15	many	TRBD2	TRBJ2-1	TGTGCCAGCAGGGTAGCGGGACTAGGGGACAATGAGCAGTTCTTC	CASRVAGLGDNEQFF